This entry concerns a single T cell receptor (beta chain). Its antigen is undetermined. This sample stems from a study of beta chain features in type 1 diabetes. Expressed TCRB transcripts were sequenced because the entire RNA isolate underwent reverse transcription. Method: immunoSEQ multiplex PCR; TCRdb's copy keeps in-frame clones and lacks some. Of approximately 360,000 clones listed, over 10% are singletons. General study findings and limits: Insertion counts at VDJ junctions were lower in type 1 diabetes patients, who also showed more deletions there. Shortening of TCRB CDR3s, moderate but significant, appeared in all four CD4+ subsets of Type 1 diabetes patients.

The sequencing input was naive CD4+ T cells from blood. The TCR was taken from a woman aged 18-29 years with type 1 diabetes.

DNA for the CDR3: TGTGCCAGTCAAGAGGGAGGGACAGATACGCAGTATTTT. Protein sequence: CASQEGGTDTQYF. The chain is built from TRBV19 and TRBJ2-3; 7 bases fit TRBD2. Germline CDR1 is LNHDA and CDR2 is SQIVND (reference sequence). The CDR3 loop spans 13 amino acids. The junction had 5 bases not matched to a gene; V was cut back by 8 bases and J by 3 bases.